This TCR beta chain was captured in a study of cytomegalovirus exposure and HLA in healthy donors. Study-level results: Many donors shared some public TCRs, even though most TCR sequences were rare. Specific recognition of CMV antigens was confirmed in vitro for a few chains (all CMV-associated).

The study ran its PCR with 60 Vbeta and 13 Jbeta primers. Profiled with immunoSEQ multiplex PCR; TCRdb holds only in-frame clones, not every one. The data hold approximately 120,000 clones, with more than 75% observed a single time. A note on this clone: Its specificity is unknown.

From germline, CDR1 is SGDLS and CDR2 YYNGEE. Trimming removed 4 bases from V and 3 bases from J; junction bases left unmatched: 15. This CDR3 contains 20 residues. The sequenced material came from PBMCs. The TCR comes from a young man in good health and CMV-seropositive. J is TRBJ2-3 and V is TRBV9; TRBD2 matches at 15 bases. In DNA form, the CDR3 reads TGTGCCAGCAGCCTAGTCCCGGGACTAGCGGGAGGAAGGGGGACAGATACGCAGTATTTT. It specifies CASSLVPGLAGGRGTDTQYF. Full variable domain (remainder filled in from reference TRBV9 and TRBJ2-3): DSGVTQTPKHLITATGQRVTLRCSPRSGDLSVYWYQQSLDQGLQFLIQYYNGEERAKGNILERFSAQQFPDLHSELNLSSLELGDSALYFCASSLVPGLAGGRGTDTQYFGPGTRLTVL.